This is a list of T cell receptor beta chains from one sample in a study of long-term antiretroviral therapy in people with HIV. Libraries were prepared by immunoSEQ multiplex PCR; TCRdb keeps only in-frame clonotypes and omits some of them. The table includes approximately 16,000 clones, 78% detected once. The sequencing here drew on unsorted PBMCs, taken 3.1 to 3.3 years after starting antiretroviral therapy. The receptors derive from a woman in her forties with HIV. Each CDR3 is given with its conserved first and last residue. A D gene is named only where the DNA matches it firmly. The size entry is marked missing in some rows and otherwise reads once, few, many or a size class.

length: 14; V: TRBV7-9; J: TRBJ2-5; D: -; size: -; DNA: TGTGCCAGCAGCTCGACGGGACTGAAAGAGACCCAGTACTTC; CDR3: CASSSTGLKETQYF
length: 15; V: TRBV6-1; J: TRBJ2-1; D: TRBD2; size: -; DNA: TGTGCCAGCACTGTAGCGGGGACCCTTCACAATGAGCAGTTCTTC; CDR3: CASTVAGTLHNEQFF
length: 14; V: TRBV9; J: TRBJ1-2; D: TRBD1; size: -; DNA: TGTGCCAGCAGCGTAGCGGGACAGGGGGCGGGCTACACCTTC; CDR3: CASSVAGQGAGYTF
length: 14; V: TRBV5-1; J: TRBJ2-3; D: TRBD1; size: -; DNA: TGCGCCAGCAGCCCTGACAGGGCTGGAGATACGCAGTATTTT; CDR3: CASSPDRAGDTQYF
length: 16; V: TRBV10-3; J: TRBJ1-4; D: -; size: -; DNA: TGTGCCATCAGTGGCGCGGCGGATCCAACTAATGAAAAACTGTTTTTT; CDR3: CAISGAADPTNEKLFF
length: 13; V: TRBV30; J: TRBJ1-6; D: -; size: -; DNA: TGTGCCTGGAGTGTACTGGGGTCCTCACCCCTCCACTTT; CDR3: CAWSVLGSSPLHF
length: 13; V: TRBV10-3; J: TRBJ2-7; D: -; size: -; DNA: TGTGCCATCATGCAAGATTCGTTCTACGAGCAGTACTTC; CDR3: CAIMQDSFYEQYF
length: 12; V: TRBV2; J: TRBJ2-3; D: -; size: few; DNA: TGTGCCAGCAGTGAAATGTCAGATACGCAGTATTTT; CDR3: CASSEMSDTQYF
length: 16; V: TRBV7-2; J: TRBJ2-5; D: TRBD2; size: once; DNA: TGTGCCAGCAGCTTAGTAGCAGCGGGGGGTCAAGAGACCCAGTACTTC; CDR3: CASSLVAAGGQETQYF
length: 16; V: TRBV7-2; J: TRBJ2-2; D: TRBD1; size: -; DNA: TGTGCCAGCAGCCCCCGGGACAGGGGGAACACCGGGGAGCTGTTTTTT; CDR3: CASSPRDRGNTGELFF